This T cell receptor (beta chain) was profiled in a study of siplizumab effects on memory and regulatory T cells. Germline CDR1 SGHTA, CDR2 FQGTGA. Deletions cut 3 bases from V and 1 base from J, with 10 bases between. The length of the CDR3 is 15 residues. This table comes from immunoSEQ multiplex PCR, and its TCRdb copy is limited to in-frame clones, with some not included. The data hold more than 85,000 clones, with about 91% observed a single time. Sample: Tregs sorted from blood. This sequence was found in a human donor in good health. This chain connects TRBV7-3 to TRBJ2-1, with D possibly being TRBD2 (6 bases). The CDR3 spells CASSFRGSSYNEQFF. CDR3 DNA: TGTGCCAGCAGCTTTCGGGGGAGTTCCTACAATGAGCAGTTCTTC.